One sample yielded the 17 T cell receptor beta chains listed below, sequenced in a study of T cell responses to AZD1222 COVID-19 vaccine. Measured with immunoSEQ multiplex PCR; TCRdb has only the in-frame clones, and not every one. The data hold 150,000 to 200,000 clones, with about 89% observed a single time. The input for sequencing was peripheral blood, taken 28 days after the second AZD1222 dose. Every receptor here comes from an adult who received the AZD1222 COVID-19 vaccine.

This chain connects TRBV2 to TRBJ1-6; D is ambiguous. This CDR3 contains 13 residues. The V end was cut by 2 bases, the J end by 7 bases, with 6 bases between. The germline V gene encodes CDR1 SNHLY and CDR2 FYNNEI. CDR3: CASSERVNSPLHF. The CDR3 DNA follows: TGTGCCAGCAGTGAACGGGTGAATTCACCCCTCCACTTT.

This clone has a handful of counts. The rearrangement links TRBV5-8 to TRBJ1-5; TRBD1 might be the D (5 bases). The CDR3 totals 14 residues. Trimming left V 7 bases short and J 6 bases short, with 17 bases between. Germline loops: CDR1 SGHTS, CDR2 YDEGEE. CDR3 protein: CASGKWGLGQPQHF. The CDR3 nucleotides are TGTGCCAGCGGGAAGTGGGGGTTAGGTCAGCCCCAGCATTTT.

The sample holds a few counts of this clone. Additional DNA sequences in this sample encode the identical CDR3. This chain joins TRBV24-1 and TRBJ2-7; D is uncertain. There are 11 residues in the CDR3. The V gene lost 0 bases and the J gene lost 4 bases, with 0 bases spanning the gap. The germline CDR1 and CDR2 sequences are KGHDR and SFDVKD. The CDR3 DNA reads as TGTGCCACCAGTGATTTGTACGAGCAGTACTTC. Translation: CATSDLYEQYF.

This chain joins TRBV11-2 and TRBJ2-3; tentative D call: TRBD2 (5 bases). The CDR3 sequence is 15 residues long. V was pared by 2 bases and J by 1 base, with 10 bases between. CDR1 and CDR2 from the germline V gene are SGHAT and FQNNGV. The CDR3 region is CASSLQYSGTDTQYF. CDR3 DNA: TGTGCCAGCAGCTTACAATATAGCGGCACAGATACGCAGTATTTT.

This clone was seen once. The chain links TRBV5-1 to TRBJ1-1, with 9 nucleotides matching TRBD1. CDR3 length: 13 amino acids. V shed 4 bases, J shed 11 bases, and the junction held 9 bases outside the gene matches. CDR1 SGHRS and CDR2 YFSETQ come from the germline V gene. The CDR3 here is CASSPGQGRSAFF. In nucleotides, the CDR3 is TGCGCCAGCAGCCCTGGACAGGGGAGGTCCGCTTTCTTT.

In this sample, this clone turned up once. The V call is TRBV28, the J call TRBJ2-3; 11 bases map to TRBD2. CDR3 length equals 15 residues. Germline V gives CDR1 MDHEN, CDR2 SYDVKM. The J segment lost 2 bases and the V segment lost 6 bases, leaving 4 bases of the junction unmatched. The CDR3 sequence: CASRGLADLTDTQYF. CDR3 nucleotides: TGTGCCAGCAGGGGACTAGCGGACCTCACAGATACGCAGTATTTT.

The V call is TRBV29-1, the J call TRBJ1-3, with 8 nucleotides matching TRBD1. Trimming cost V 2 bases and J 2 bases; bases outside gene matches: 14. The CDR3 covers 18 residues. CDR1 is SQVTM, CDR2 ANQGSEA, per germline. CDR3 coding DNA: TGCAGCGTTGAATTGAGGTCGACAGGGGCGAAGGCTGGAAACACCATATATTTT. It yields the protein CSVELRSTGAKAGNTIYF.

J is TRBJ1-5 and V is TRBV28; TRBD1 might be the D (6 bases). The germline gives CDR1 MDHEN, CDR2 SYDVKM. V lost 1 base, J lost 4 bases, and 8 bases lay in between. The length of the CDR3 is 14 residues. CDR3 nucleotides: TGTGCCAGCAGTTTATTTAGGGGGAATCAGCCCCAGCATTTT. Translating gives CASSLFRGNQPQHF.

The rearrangement uses TRBV12-1 and TRBJ2-3; TRBD1 is the table's D call and was not checked against the DNA. TRBV12-1 is designated a pseudogene. The CDR3 extends over 15 amino acids. This CDR3 reads CASSPDSYSTDTQYF. The DNA for the CDR3 is TGTGCCAGCAGCCCGGACAGCTATAGCACAGATACGCAGTATTTT.

This chain uses TRBV5-1 with TRBJ2-2; 9 bases match TRBD2. J was trimmed by 6 bases and V by 3 bases; bases with no gene match: 6. The CDR3 is 15 amino acids. The germline CDR1 and CDR2 sequences are SGHRS and YFSETQ. CDR3 sequence: CASSSRGGGPGELFF. The CDR3 bases are TGCGCCAGCAGCTCCCGCGGGGGGGGCCCCGGGGAGCTGTTTTTT.

The J gene is TRBJ1-1, the V gene TRBV18; 10 bases map to TRBD1. The CDR3 runs to 13 residues. Germline V gene sequence: CDR1 KGHSH, CDR2 LQKENI. After removal of 4 bases from V and 11 bases from J, the junction contained 7 bases not matched to a gene. CDR3 sequence reads: CASSLDRGRNAFF. CDR3 in DNA: TGTGCCAGCTCACTAGACAGGGGGCGCAATGCTTTCTTT.

The J gene is TRBJ2-7, the V gene TRBV12-3 or TRBV12-4; possible D gene TRBD2, 6 bases. V was trimmed by 8 bases and J by 0 bases, leaving 8 bases between them. CDR3 length: 12 residues. The CDR3 here is CASAAGSYEQYF. DNA of the CDR3: TGTGCCAGCGCAGCGGGCTCCTACGAGCAGTACTTC.

This chain links TRBV4-1 with TRBJ1-2, with D possibly TRBD1 on 5 matching bases. Trimming shortened V by 4 bases and J by 4 bases, and 16 bases separated the two germline ends. Germline assignment: CDR1 MGHRA and CDR2 YSYEKL. The CDR3 has 15 amino acids. CDR3 nucleotides: TGCGCCAGCAGCCCCCCGGCGGGACTGGGCTATGGCTACACCTTC. It is translated as CASSPPAGLGYGYTF.

This rearrangement joins TRBV11-3 to TRBJ2-3; 9 bases are a match to TRBD2. The germline CDR1 and CDR2 sequences are SGHNT and YENEEA. Trimming removed 0 bases from V and 7 bases from J; junction bases left unmatched: 11. The CDR3 totals 17 residues. The CDR3 nucleotides are TGTGCCAGCAGCTTAGATGGTTCGCGGGGGGGCCGAAATACGCAGTATTTT. This gives the protein CASSLDGSRGGRNTQYF.

V gene TRBV5-1 combines with J gene TRBJ1-1; the D gene is possibly TRBD1 (5 bases). Per the germline V gene, CDR1 is SGHRS and CDR2 is YFSETQ. V lost 4 bases, J lost 5 bases, and 12 bases lay in between. CDR3 length: 13 residues. The chain's CDR3 is CASSPRAGTEAFF. The CDR3 DNA is TGCGCCAGCAGCCCCCGAGCAGGGACTGAAGCTTTCTTT.

V gene TRBV7-9 combines with J gene TRBJ2-7; D might be TRBD2 (6 bases). CDR1 and CDR2 from the germline V gene are SEHNR and FQNEAQ (reference sequence). The CDR3 totals 13 residues. V lost 1 base to trimming and J lost 5 bases, with 9 bases between them. The CDR3 reads CASSLGGDHEQYF. CDR3 nucleotides: TGTGCCAGCAGCTTAGGGGGGGATCACGAGCAGTACTTC.

The CDR3 bases are TGTGCCAGCAGCTTAAAGGTCCGGGACAGGGGATTACATAATTCACCCCTCCACTTT. The encoded protein is CASSLKVRDRGLHNSPLHF. The V call is TRBV7-3, the J call TRBJ1-6; 10 positions match TRBD1. The V and J ends lost 1 base and 5 bases, in that order; junction bases with no gene match: 11. The CDR3 is 19 residues long. CDR1 SGHTA and CDR2 FQGTGA come from the germline V gene.